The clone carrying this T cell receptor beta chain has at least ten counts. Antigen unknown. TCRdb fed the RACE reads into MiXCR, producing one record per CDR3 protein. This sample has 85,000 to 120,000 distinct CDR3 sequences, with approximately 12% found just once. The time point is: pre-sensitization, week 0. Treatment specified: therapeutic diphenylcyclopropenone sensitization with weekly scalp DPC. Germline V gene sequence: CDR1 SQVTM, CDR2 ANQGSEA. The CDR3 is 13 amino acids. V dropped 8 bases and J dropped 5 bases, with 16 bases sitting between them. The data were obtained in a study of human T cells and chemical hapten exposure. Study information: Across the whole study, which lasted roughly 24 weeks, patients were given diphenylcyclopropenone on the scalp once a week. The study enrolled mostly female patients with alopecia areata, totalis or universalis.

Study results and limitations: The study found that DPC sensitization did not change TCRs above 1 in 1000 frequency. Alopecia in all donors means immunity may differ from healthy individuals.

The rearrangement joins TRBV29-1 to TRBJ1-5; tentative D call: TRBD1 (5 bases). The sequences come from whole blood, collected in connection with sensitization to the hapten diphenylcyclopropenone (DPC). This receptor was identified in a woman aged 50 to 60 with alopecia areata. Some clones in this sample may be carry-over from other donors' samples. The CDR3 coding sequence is TGCAGCATATCACGGGACCGCGATCAGCCCCAGCATTTT. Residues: CSISRDRDQPQHF.